The clone carrying this TCR beta chain was seen only a few times. As yet, its antigen is unknown. With a J-beta primer mix and a sample-barcoded 5' primer, a second PCR ran about 7 to 11 cycles. TCRdb reanalysed the 5' RACE reads using MiXCR and keeps one entry per CDR3 protein. The top ten hold 7.7% of the sample, which has 1.5 million to 2 million distinct CDR3 sequences, 28% seen once. The data stem from a study of blood T cells in healthy people across ages. General study points: Those diversity estimates obtained from one million T cells were thought to be underestimates.

Per the germline V gene, CDR1 is SGHRS and CDR2 is YFSETQ. The CDR3 loop spans 14 amino acids. With 6 bases removed from V and 2 bases from J, the gap between germline ends came to 14 bases. Material: blood. V and J are TRBV5-1 and TRBJ2-5, with a tentative D call TRBD2 (6 bases). The TCR originated in a woman in her 30s in good health. The CDR3 spells CASMIGTVQETQYF. CDR3 coding DNA: TGCGCCAGCATGATCGGGACTGTACAAGAGACCCAGTACTTC.